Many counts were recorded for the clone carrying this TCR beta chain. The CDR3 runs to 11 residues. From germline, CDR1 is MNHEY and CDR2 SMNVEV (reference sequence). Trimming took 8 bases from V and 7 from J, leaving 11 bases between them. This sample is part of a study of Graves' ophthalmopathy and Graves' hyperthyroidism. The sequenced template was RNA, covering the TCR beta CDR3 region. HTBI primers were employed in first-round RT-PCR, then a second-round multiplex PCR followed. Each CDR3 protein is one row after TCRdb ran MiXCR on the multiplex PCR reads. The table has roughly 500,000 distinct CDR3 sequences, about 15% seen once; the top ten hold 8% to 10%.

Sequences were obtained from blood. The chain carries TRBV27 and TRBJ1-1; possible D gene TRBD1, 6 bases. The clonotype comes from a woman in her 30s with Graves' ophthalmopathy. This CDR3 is CASHRQVEAFF. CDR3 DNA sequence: TGTGCCAGCCACCGACAGGTTGAAGCTTTCTTT.